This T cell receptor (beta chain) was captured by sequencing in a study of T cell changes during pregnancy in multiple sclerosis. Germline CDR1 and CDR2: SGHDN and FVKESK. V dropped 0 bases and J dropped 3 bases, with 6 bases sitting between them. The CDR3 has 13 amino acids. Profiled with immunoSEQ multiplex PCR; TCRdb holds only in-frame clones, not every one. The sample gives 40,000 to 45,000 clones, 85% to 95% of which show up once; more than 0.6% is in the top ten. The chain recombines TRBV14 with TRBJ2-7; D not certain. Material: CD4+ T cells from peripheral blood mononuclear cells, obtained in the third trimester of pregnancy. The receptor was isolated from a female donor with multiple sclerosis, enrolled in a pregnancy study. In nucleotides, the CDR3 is TGTGCCAGCAGCCAAGACTCCGTCTACGAGCAGTACTTC. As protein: CASSQDSVYEQYF.